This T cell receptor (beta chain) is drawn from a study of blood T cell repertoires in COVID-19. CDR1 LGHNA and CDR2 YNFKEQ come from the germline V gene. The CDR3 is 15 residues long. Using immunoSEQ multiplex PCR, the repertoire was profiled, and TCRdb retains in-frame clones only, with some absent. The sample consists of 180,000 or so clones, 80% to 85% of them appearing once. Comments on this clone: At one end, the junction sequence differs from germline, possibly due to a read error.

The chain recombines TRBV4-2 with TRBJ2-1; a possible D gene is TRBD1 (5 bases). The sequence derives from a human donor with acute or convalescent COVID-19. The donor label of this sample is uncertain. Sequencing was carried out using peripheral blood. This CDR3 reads CASSEEGVSYNEQFF. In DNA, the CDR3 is TGTGCCAGCAGCGAAGAAGGGGTCTCCTACAATGAGCAGTTCTTC.